This TCR beta chain was profiled in a study of blood T cell repertoires in COVID-19. Background on the study: COVID-19 samples from acute and convalescent phases originated in the United States, Italy and Spain. Sources were T cells, B-cell-depleted T cells, or PBMCs; the material itself was cDNA or gDNA.

Germline V gives CDR1 DFQATT, CDR2 SNEGSKA (reference sequence). The CDR3 runs 10 residues. V was clipped by 5 bases and J by 6 bases, with 7 bases between them. In the source study's methods: Amplification from reference gene primers served as the basis for estimated nucleated cell counts. Clones were sequenced by immunoSEQ multiplex PCR, and TCRdb holds only the in-frame ones, with some missing. V, J and clone size derive from that table, while D and trimming were established from the DNA sequence. This sample carries approximately 150,000 clones, around 80% of them seen once, and the ten largest clones take 7.2%.

This TCR came from a woman aged 45-59 years in a cohort sampled during active or convalescent COVID-19. The source material was peripheral blood. The chain carries TRBV20-1 and TRBJ1-1; D unclear. In DNA form, the CDR3 reads TGCAGTGCTGGCGGGTCTGAAGCTTTCTTT. Translated: CSAGGSEAFF.